The present TCR beta chain was sequenced within a study of T cell repertoires in cytomegalovirus infection. Study overall: The public TCR beta signatures pointed to both CMV infection and matching HLA type.

From the reads, TCRdb called clonotypes with MiXCR, one entry per CDR3 protein. The repertoire holds around 260,000 distinct CDR3 sequences, with roughly 9% as singletons. Study conclusions and caveats: Ex vivo, HLA-C-restricted CMV-specific TCR beta clonotypes prevailed over the rest of the response. Summed frequency of shared TCR beta families picked out CMV carriers who also had the relevant HLA.

Losses at the gene ends were 0 bases for V and 3 bases for J; bases not matched to a gene: 4. Germline lookup yields CDR1 SGDLS and CDR2 YYNGEE. This CDR3 has 15 residues. Concerning this clonotype: Its antigen is undetermined.

This TCR was sampled from a human donor in good health (CMV status not recorded). Some clones in this sample may be carry-over from other donors' samples. Sequencing was done on a sample of PBMCs. The chain combines TRBV9 with TRBJ2-7, with 9 bases aligning to TRBD1. Here the CDR3 reads CASSVAGTGNYEQYF. For the CDR3, the DNA is TGTGCCAGCAGCGTAGCCGGGACAGGGAACTACGAGCAGTACTTC.